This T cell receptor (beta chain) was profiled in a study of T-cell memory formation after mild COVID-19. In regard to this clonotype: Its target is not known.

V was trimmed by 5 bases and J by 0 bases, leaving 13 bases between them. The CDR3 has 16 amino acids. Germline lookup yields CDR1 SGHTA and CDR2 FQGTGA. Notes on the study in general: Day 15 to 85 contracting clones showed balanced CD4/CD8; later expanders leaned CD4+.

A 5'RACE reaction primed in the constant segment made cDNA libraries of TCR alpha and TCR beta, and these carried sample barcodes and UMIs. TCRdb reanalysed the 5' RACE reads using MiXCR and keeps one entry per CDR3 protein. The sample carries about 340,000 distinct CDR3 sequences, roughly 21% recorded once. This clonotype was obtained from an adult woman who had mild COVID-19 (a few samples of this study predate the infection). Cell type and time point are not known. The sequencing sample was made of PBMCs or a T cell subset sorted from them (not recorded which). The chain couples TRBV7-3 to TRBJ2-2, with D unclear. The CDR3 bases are TGTGCCAGCAGCCCGCGTCGGTCAGCGAACACCGGGGAGCTGTTTTTT. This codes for CASSPRRSANTGELFF.